The entry below gives a single TCR beta chain sequence along with its context. The antigen remains unidentified. This specimen belongs to a study of lymphopenia after photon versus proton radiotherapy. Study observations and caveats: Proton therapy kept repertoires fairly stable, unlike photons, which gained effector/memory cells. Oligoclonal CD8+ Temra expansion after nadir drove photon patients' diversity drop.

The repertoire was sequenced with immunoSEQ multiplex PCR; TCRdb's copy has only in-frame clones and lacks some. The data contain more than 80,000 clones, around 83% of them singletons. Germline V lookup: CDR1 MDHEN, CDR2 SYDVKM. CDR3 length: 15 amino acids. The germline V and J ends were trimmed by 6 bases and 4 bases, with 18 bases remaining between them. The source of this sequence is a man between 60 and 70 years old with pancreatic cancer. The gene calls are TRBV28 and TRBJ2-5; D might be TRBD1 (6 bases). The source material was peripheral blood, sampled from a patient treated with proton-based radiotherapy. CDR3 loop: CASRTPLGAGETQYF. CDR3 DNA sequence: TGTGCCAGCAGAACCCCTTTGGGGGCCGGAGAGACCCAGTACTTC.